The T cell receptor (beta chain) described here comes from a study of blood T cell repertoires in COVID-19. As for the study in general: From the United States, Italy and Spain came samples of acute and convalescent COVID-19. T cells, B-cell-depleted T cells, or PBMCs supplied cDNA or gDNA.

As originally analysed: Estimation of nucleated cell counts relied on the amplification of reference gene primers. Sequencing was performed with immunoSEQ multiplex PCR; in TCRdb, only in-frame clones are kept and a portion is missing. The D gene and trimming were derived from the DNA, and the V and J assignments and clone size from that table. The sample has roughly 260,000 clones; about nine tenths are singletons. Looked up from germline, CDR1 is MGHRA and CDR2 is YSYEKL. The CDR3 sequence is 14 residues long. Seattle researchers signed up patients amid active infection and tracked them longitudinally. For this clone: A junction boundary mismatches the germline segment, possibly from a read error.

Sequences were obtained from peripheral blood. The chain combines TRBV4-1 with TRBJ1-1, with D tentatively TRBD1 (6 bases). The sequence derives from a person aged 18-29 years with COVID-19, enrolled during active disease. The CDR3 region has the DNA TGCGCCAGCAGCCAAGACGGCCTGCGGGTGACAGGCTTTTTT. It is translated as CASSQDGLRVTGFF.